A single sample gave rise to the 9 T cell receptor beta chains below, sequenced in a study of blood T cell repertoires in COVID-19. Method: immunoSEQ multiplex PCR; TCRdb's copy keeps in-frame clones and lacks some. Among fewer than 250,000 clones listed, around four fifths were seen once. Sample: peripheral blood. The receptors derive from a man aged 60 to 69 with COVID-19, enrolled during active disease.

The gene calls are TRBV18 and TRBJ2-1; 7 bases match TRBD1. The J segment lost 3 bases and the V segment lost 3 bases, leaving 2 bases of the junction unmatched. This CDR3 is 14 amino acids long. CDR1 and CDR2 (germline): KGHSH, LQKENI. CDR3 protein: CASSPRDSYNEQFF. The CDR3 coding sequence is TGTGCCAGCTCACCCAGGGACAGCTACAATGAGCAGTTCTTC.

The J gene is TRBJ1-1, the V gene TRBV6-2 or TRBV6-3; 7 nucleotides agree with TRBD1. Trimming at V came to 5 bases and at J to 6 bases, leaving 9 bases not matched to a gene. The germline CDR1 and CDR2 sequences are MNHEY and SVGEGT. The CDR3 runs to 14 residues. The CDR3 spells CASSLHTRGPEAFF. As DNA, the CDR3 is TGTGCCAGCAGTCTACACACGAGGGGGCCTGAAGCTTTCTTT.

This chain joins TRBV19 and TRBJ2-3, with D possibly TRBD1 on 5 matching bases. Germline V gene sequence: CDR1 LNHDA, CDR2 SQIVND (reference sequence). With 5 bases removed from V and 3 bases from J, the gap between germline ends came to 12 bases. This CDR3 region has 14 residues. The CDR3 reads CASSSPGQTDTQYF. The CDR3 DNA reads TGTGCCAGTAGTTCCCCAGGGCAGACAGATACGCAGTATTTT.

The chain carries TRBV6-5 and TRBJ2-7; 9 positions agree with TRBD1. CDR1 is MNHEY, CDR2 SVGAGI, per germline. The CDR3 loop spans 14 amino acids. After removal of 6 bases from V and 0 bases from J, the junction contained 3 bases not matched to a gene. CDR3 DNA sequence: TGTGCCAGCAGCAGGGACAGGGTCTCCTACGAGCAGTACTTC. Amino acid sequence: CASSRDRVSYEQYF.

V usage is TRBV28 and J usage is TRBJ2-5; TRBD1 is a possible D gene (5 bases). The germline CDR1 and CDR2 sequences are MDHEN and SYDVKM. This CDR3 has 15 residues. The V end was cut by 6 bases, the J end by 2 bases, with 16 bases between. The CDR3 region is CASSPSGNTQETQYF. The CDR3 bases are TGTGCCAGCAGCCCCTCAGGGAATACGCAAGAGACCCAGTACTTC.

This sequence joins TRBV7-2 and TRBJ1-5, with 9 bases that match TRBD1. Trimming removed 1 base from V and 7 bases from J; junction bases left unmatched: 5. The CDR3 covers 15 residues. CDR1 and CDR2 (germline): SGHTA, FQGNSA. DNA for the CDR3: TGTGCCAGCAGCTTAGGCGGGACAGGGAGACAGCCCCAGCATTTT. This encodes CASSLGGTGRQPQHF. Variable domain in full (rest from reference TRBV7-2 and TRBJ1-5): GAGVSQSPSNKVTEKGKDVELRCDPISGHTALYWYRQSLGQGLEFLIYFQGNSAPDKSGLPSDRFSAERTGGSVSTLTIQRTQQEDSAVYLCASSLGGTGRQPQHFGDGTRLSIL.

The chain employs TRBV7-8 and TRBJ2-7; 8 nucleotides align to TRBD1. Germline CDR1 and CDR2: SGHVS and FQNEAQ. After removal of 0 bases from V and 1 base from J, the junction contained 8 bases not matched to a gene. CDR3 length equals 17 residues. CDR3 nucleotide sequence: TGTGCCAGCAGCTTAGCGTCCGGGACAGGAGGGTCCTACGAGCAGTACTTC. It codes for CASSLASGTGGSYEQYF.

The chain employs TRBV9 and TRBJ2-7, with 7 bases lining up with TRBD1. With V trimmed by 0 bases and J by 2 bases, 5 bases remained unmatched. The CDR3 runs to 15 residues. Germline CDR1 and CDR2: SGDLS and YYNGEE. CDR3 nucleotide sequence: TGTGCCAGCAGCGTAGGACAGGGCGGCCCCTACGAGCAGTACTTC. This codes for CASSVGQGGPYEQYF.

The CDR3 DNA reads TGTGCCACCAGTGACGGCGCCCAGACAGGGCTAGGTGAAAAACTGTTTTTT. Protein: CATSDGAQTGLGEKLFF. The rearrangement joins TRBV24-1 to TRBJ1-4; the match to TRBD1 covers 7 bases. Germline V lookup: CDR1 KGHDR, CDR2 SFDVKD. This CDR3 region has 17 residues. Trimming removed 4 bases from V and 7 bases from J; junction bases left unmatched: 14.